This T cell receptor beta chain was recorded in a study of beta chain features in type 1 diabetes. Findings of the study overall: Moderate but significant shortening of TCRB CDR3s was recorded in all four CD4+ subsets from Type 1 diabetes patients.

The authors reverse transcribed all of the isolated RNA, so sequencing captured expressed TCRB transcripts. Method: immunoSEQ multiplex PCR; TCRdb's copy keeps in-frame clones and lacks some. The profile shows roughly 340,000 clones, approximately 12% of them singletons. CDR3 length equals 13 residues. CDR1 SGDLS and CDR2 YYNGEE come from the germline V gene. Trimming removed 4 bases at V and 1 base at J, with 5 bases between. As for this clone: Its antigen remains unknown. Other DNA variants within this sample encode the same CDR3.

Naive, central memory, regulatory and stem cell-like memory cells within the CD4+ compartment were sorted using CD45RO/CCR7/CD25/CD127/CD95/CD27. The specimen was naive CD4+ T cells from blood. The rearrangement uses TRBV9 and TRBJ2-2; possibly TRBD1 for D (5 bases). The receptor was derived from a woman aged 18-30 years with type 1 diabetes. CDR3 loop: CASSQGNTGELFF. For the CDR3, the DNA is TGTGCCAGCAGCCAGGGGAACACCGGGGAGCTGTTTTTT.